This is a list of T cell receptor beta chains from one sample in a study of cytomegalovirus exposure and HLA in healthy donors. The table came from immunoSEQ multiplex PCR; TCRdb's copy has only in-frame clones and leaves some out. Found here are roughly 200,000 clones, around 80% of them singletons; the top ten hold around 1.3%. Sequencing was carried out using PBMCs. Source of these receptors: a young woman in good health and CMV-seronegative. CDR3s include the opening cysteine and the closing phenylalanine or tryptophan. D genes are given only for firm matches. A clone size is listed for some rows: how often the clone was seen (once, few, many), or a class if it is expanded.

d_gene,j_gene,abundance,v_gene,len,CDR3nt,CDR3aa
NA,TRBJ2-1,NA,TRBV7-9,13,TGTGCCAGCAGCTTGGGCGCCCTGGGTGAGCAGTTCTTC,CASSLGALGEQFF
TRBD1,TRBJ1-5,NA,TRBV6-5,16,TGTGCCAGCAGTTACTCCGGGACAGGGGTTCATCAGCCCCAGCATTTT,CASSYSGTGVHQPQHF
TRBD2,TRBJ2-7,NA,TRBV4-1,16,TGCGCCAGCAGCCAAGACCGAGGACTAGCTGCCTACGAGCAGTACTTC,CASSQDRGLAAYEQYF
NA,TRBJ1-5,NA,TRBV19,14,TGTGCCAGTAGACCGGGGGGCATTAATCAGCCCCAGCATTTT,CASRPGGINQPQHF
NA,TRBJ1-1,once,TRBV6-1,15,TGTGCCAGCAGTGATGGGGGACAAGCGAACACTGAAGCTTTCTTT,CASSDGGQANTEAFF
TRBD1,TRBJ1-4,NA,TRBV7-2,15,TGTGCCAGCAGCTTCGACAGGGCAACTAATGAAAAACTGTTTTTT,CASSFDRATNEKLFF
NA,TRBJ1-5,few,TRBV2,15,TGTGCCAGCAGTGAATCGTTGGGGGGGAATCAGCCCCAGCATTTT,CASSESLGGNQPQHF
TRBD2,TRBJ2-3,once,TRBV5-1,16,TGCGCCAGCAGCCAGAGACTAGCGGGAACCACAGATACGCAGTATTTT,CASSQRLAGTTDTQYF
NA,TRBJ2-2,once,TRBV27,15,TGTGCCAGCAGTTTACAGGGCCCAGTGTCCGGGGAGCTGTTTTTT,CASSLQGPVSGELFF
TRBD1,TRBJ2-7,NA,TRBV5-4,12,TGTGCCAGTGGGACAGTCGGGGATGAGCAGTACTTC,CASGTVGDEQYF
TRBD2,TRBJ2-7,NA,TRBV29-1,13,TGCAGCGTAGGGACTAGCGGGAGCTACGAGCAGTACTTC,CSVGTSGSYEQYF
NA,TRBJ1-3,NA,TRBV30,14,TGTGCCTGCTCTACTCAGGGCGCTGGAAACACCATATATTTT,CACSTQGAGNTIYF
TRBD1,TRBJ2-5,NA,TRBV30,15,TGTGCCTGGAGTCTGGGACAGGGTGTTCAAGAGACCCAGTACTTC,CAWSLGQGVQETQYF
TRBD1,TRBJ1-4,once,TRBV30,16,TGTGCCTGGAGTTTAACCGGGACAGCTAAGAATGAAAAACTGTTTTTT,CAWSLTGTAKNEKLFF
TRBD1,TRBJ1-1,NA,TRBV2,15,TGTGCCAGCAGTGTTGACAGGGCGGGGGGGACTGAAGCTTTCTTT,CASSVDRAGGTEAFF
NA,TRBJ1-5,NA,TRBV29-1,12,TGCAGCGTTGCAGGGGTGAATCAGCCCCAGCATTTT,CSVAGVNQPQHF
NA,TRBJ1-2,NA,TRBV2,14,TGTGCCAGCAGGCCTACAGGGACCAACTATGGCTACACCTTC,CASRPTGTNYGYTF
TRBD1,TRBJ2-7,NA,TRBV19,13,TGTGCCAGTAGGGGCCAGGGGGACTACGAGCAGTACTTC,CASRGQGDYEQYF
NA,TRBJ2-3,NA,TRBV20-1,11,TGCAGTGCTCCTAGCGCAGATACGCAGTATTTT,CSAPSADTQYF
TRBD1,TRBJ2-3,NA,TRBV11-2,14,TGTGCCAGCAGCAGACAGGGCTTTGCAGATACGCAGTATTTT,CASSRQGFADTQYF
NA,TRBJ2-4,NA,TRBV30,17,TGTGCCTGGAGTGTTTTGAATCAATATACCAGAGGTGACATTCAGTACTTC,CAWSVLNQYTRGDIQYF
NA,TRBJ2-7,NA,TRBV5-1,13,TGCGCCAGCAGCGCCTCAGCGAACTACGAGCAGTACTTC,CASSASANYEQYF
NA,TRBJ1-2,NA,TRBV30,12,TGTGCCGCTTCCTCGGGTACCCATGGCTACACCTTC,CAASSGTHGYTF
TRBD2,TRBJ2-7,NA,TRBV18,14,TGTGCCAGCTCCCCAGCGGGGTCCGACTACGAGCAGTACTTC,CASSPAGSDYEQYF
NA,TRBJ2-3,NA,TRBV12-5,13,TGTGCTAGTGGTTTGACGACTGGAGATACGCAGTATTTT,CASGLTTGDTQYF
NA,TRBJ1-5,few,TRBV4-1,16,TGCGCCAGCAGCCAAGGCGGGGCAGAACTCCATCAGCCCCAGCATTTT,CASSQGGAELHQPQHF
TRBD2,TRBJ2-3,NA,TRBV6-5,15,TGTGCCAGCAGTTACGGGGCGGGGGGTTCCTATACGCAGTATTTT,CASSYGAGGSYTQYF
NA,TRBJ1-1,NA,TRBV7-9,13,TGTGCCAGCAGCTTAATCCCCTTCCCTGAAGCTTTCTTT,CASSLIPFPEAFF
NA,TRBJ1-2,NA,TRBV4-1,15,TGCGCCAGCAGCCAAAACAGTCCCCGTATCTATGGCTACACCTTC,CASSQNSPRIYGYTF
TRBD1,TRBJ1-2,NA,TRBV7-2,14,TGTGCCAGCAGCTTAGGGACAGGGACCTATGGCTACACCTTC,CASSLGTGTYGYTF
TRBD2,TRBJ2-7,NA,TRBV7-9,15,TGTGCCAGCAGCTTAGTTCTAGCGGAGTTTTACGAGCAGTACTTC,CASSLVLAEFYEQYF
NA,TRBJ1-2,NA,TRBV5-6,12,TGTGCCAGCACGAGGTTCCCTGAAGGCTACACCTTC,CASTRFPEGYTF
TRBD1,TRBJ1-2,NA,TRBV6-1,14,TGTGCCAGCAGTATTCAATCAGGGGGCTATGGCTACACCTTC,CASSIQSGGYGYTF
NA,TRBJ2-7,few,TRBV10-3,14,TGTGCCTCCCGGCCTATGACTGAACCGTACGAGCAGTACTTC,CASRPMTEPYEQYF
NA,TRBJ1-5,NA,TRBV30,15,TGTGCCTGGAGTGTACATGGGGGGGCGGGTCAGCCCCAGCATTTT,CAWSVHGGAGQPQHF
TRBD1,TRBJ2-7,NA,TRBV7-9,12,TGTGCCAGCACCTCCGGACAGGCAGAGCAGTACTTC,CASTSGQAEQYF
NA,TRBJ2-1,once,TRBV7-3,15,TGTGCCAGCAGCTTAACTCGGGCGGGGAACAATGAGCAGTTCTTC,CASSLTRAGNNEQFF
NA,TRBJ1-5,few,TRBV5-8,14,TGTGCCAGCAGTGCAGGGAAACGAAATCAGCCCCAGCATTTT,CASSAGKRNQPQHF
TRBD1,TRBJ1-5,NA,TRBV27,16,TGTGCCAGCAGTTTAGCGGGGGGACAGGGTGGGCAGCCCCAGCATTTT,CASSLAGGQGGQPQHF
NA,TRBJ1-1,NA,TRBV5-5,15,TGTGCCAGCAGCTTCGACCGTCGGGGGAACACTGAAGCTTTCTTT,CASSFDRRGNTEAFF
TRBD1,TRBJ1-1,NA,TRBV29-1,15,TGCAGCGTTTCCACAGGGGTAGGGGGATCCACTGAAGCTTTCTTT,CSVSTGVGGSTEAFF
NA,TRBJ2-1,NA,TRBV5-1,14,TGCGCCAGCAGCTTAGGAGAGCGGTACAATGAGCAGTTCTTC,CASSLGERYNEQFF
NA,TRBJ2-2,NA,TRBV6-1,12,TGTGCCAGCAATCTGAACACCGGGGAGCTGTTTTTT,CASNLNTGELFF
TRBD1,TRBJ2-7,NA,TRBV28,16,TGTGCCAGCAGTCCCCAGGTAGGGACAGAGGGATACGAGCAGTACTTC,CASSPQVGTEGYEQYF
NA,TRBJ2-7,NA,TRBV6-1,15,TGTGCCAGCAGTAGTACGGTCACTGATCCCTACGAGCAGTACTTC,CASSSTVTDPYEQYF
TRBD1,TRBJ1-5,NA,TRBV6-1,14,TGTGCCAGCAGGGGTACAGGGGGGAATCAGCCCCAGCATTTT,CASRGTGGNQPQHF
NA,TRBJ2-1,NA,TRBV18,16,TGTGCCAGCTCACCAGGAGGCAGGGGAGTTGGCAATGAGCAGTTCTTC,CASSPGGRGVGNEQFF